The rows below give T cell receptor beta chains drawn from one sample of a study of CD8+ T cells in alopecia areata. Measured with immunoSEQ multiplex PCR; TCRdb has only the in-frame clones, and not every one. The sample includes some 170,000 clones, less than 75% of them seen just once. Sequencing was performed on CD4+ T cells sorted from blood, taken between weeks 55 and 65, from a patient treated with tofacitinib. The receptors originated from a human donor with alopecia areata. The CDR3 runs from the conserved cysteine through the conserved F or W. A D gene is named only where the DNA matches it firmly. Some rows mark clone size as missing; the rest say once, few, many or name a class of expanded clone.

>TRBV27|TRBJ1-2|.|.
CASSFARGYGYTF
TGTGCCAGCAGTTTCGCCCGAGGGTATGGCTACACCTTC
>TRBV14|TRBJ2-2|.|few
CASSQDSPAAANTGELFF
TGTGCCAGCAGCCAAGATAGTCCGGCAGCCGCGAACACCGGGGAGCTGTTTTTT
>TRBV2|TRBJ2-7|.|.
CASTVQNEQYF
TGTGCCAGCACGGTACAAAACGAGCAGTACTTC
>TRBV5-6|TRBJ1-1|TRBD1|.
CASSLLGQREAFF
TGTGCCAGCAGCTTGCTGGGACAGCGTGAAGCTTTCTTT
>TRBV2|TRBJ1-4|.|.
CASSASATNEKLFF
TGTGCCAGCAGTGCTTCAGCAACTAATGAAAAACTGTTTTTT
>TRBV6-5|TRBJ2-5|TRBD2|few
CASSYRTRQETQYF
TGTGCCAGCAGTTACCGGACTAGGCAAGAGACCCAGTACTTC
>TRBV4-1|TRBJ2-7|.|.
CASSPPSRYEQYF
TGCGCCAGCAGCCCCCCCAGCCGCTACGAGCAGTACTTC
>TRBV5-1|TRBJ2-6|TRBD1|few
CASSQADRVGYSGANVLTF
TGCGCCAGCAGCCAAGCCGACAGGGTCGGATACTCTGGGGCCAACGTCCTGACTTTC
>TRBV2|TRBJ2-7|.|.
CASSELNEQYF
TGTGCCAGCAGTGAGTTGAACGAGCAGTACTTC
>TRBV25-1|TRBJ2-7|.|.
CASSDLMEPGRYEQYF
TGTGCCAGCAGTGATCTGATGGAGCCGGGTAGATACGAGCAGTACTTC
>TRBV6-5|TRBJ1-2|.|.
CASSRQENYGYTF
TGTGCCAGCAGTCGACAGGAGAACTATGGCTACACCTTC
>TRBV25-1|TRBJ1-2|.|.
CASSESGVGYGYTF
TGTGCCAGCAGTGAATCAGGGGTCGGCTATGGCTACACCTTC
>TRBV2|TRBJ1-2|.|.
CASTERGLYYGYTF
TGTGCCAGCACCGAACGGGGATTGTACTATGGCTACACCTTC
>TRBV29-1|TRBJ2-3|.|few
CSTAKDSTDTQYF
TGCAGTACGGCGAAAGATAGCACAGATACGCAGTATTTT
>TRBV2|TRBJ2-5|.|.
CASSGDLEETQYF
TGTGCCAGCAGTGGGGACTTAGAAGAGACCCAGTACTTC
>TRBV29-1|TRBJ2-7|.|.
CSVERAYEQYF
TGCAGCGTTGAAAGGGCCTACGAGCAGTACTTC
>TRBV30|TRBJ2-1|.|.
CAWSVISDEQFF
TGTGCCTGGAGTGTGATCAGTGATGAGCAGTTCTTC
>TRBV5-1|TRBJ2-1|TRBD2|many
CASSLGLAGSEQFF
TGCGCCAGCAGCTTGGGACTAGCCGGCAGTGAGCAGTTCTTC
>TRBV4-1|TRBJ2-3|.|.
CASSEGGYTQYF
TGCGCCAGCAGCGAAGGAGGGTATACGCAGTATTTT
>TRBV10-3|TRBJ2-2|.|few
CAIRIIGELFF
TGTGCCATCCGTATCATCGGGGAGCTGTTTTTT
>TRBV5-1|TRBJ2-1|TRBD1|.
CASSLVGQTSNEQFF
TGCGCCAGCAGCTTGGTGGGACAGACTTCCAATGAGCAGTTCTTC
>TRBV7-9|TRBJ2-4|.|.
CASSPADKQATYF
TGTGCCAGCAGCCCTGCGGACAAACAAGCGACTTACTTC
>TRBV5-6|TRBJ2-1|.|few
CASSLFWGNEQFF
TGTGCCAGCAGCTTGTTCTGGGGCAATGAGCAGTTCTTC